The TCR beta chain under discussion was sequenced for a study of identical twins. V dropped 6 bases and J dropped 8 bases, with 16 bases sitting between them. The CDR3 has 13 residues. TCRdb re-called the 5' RACE reads with MiXCR, one entry per CDR3 protein. Altogether about 700,000 distinct CDR3 sequences are present, roughly 6.2% being singletons, with the ten largest covering 1.5% to 2%. Study outcomes and limitations: For out-of-frame alpha sequences shared by twins, low generation probability was in excess.

This clonotype was seen ten or more times. What it binds is not known. The chain has TRBV12-3 or TRBV12-4 and TRBJ1-2; no firm D call. The specimen sequenced was naive T cells sorted from blood. The clonotype was recovered from a young man in good health. The CDR3 here is CASRRVTGKGYTF. The CDR3 nucleotides are TGTGCCAGCAGGCGAGTAACGGGTAAAGGCTACACCTTC.